The 5 T cell receptor beta chains listed next were all sequenced from one sample in a study of T cells after yellow fever vaccination (dated by TCRdb to between 2019 and 2020). Libraries came from 5' RACE. The run used an Illumina HiSeq 2500. TCRdb applied fastp at Q25 and MiXCR to the public reads, then kept only in-frame beta chains. Each CDR3 protein gets just one entry, which takes the most common genes and DNA from the rows behind it. The sample table contains fewer than 450,000 distinct CDR3 sequences; only one count was recorded for roughly 8.3% of them. The ten biggest clones cover 15% to 20% of the sample. The sample's treatment or condition, from its label and the paper: live attenuated yellow fever vaccine strain. Here the sequenced sample was PBMCs, taken approximately 40 days after the first yellow fever vaccination. The origin of the receptors is a man aged 18 to 29 who received the YFV17D yellow fever vaccine.

There are a few counts of this clonotype. The V call is TRBV16, the J call TRBJ1-3; possibly TRBD1 for D (6 bases). Between the trimmed V and J ends, which lost 1 base and 4 bases, there was a span of 11 bases. The germline CDR1 and CDR2 sequences are KGHSY and FQNENV. The CDR3 is 15 amino acids. Here the CDR3 DNA reads TGTGCCAGCAGCCAATGGGACATCCTCGGAAACACCATATATTTT. The encoded protein is CASSQWDILGNTIYF.

The chain recombines TRBV6-1 with TRBJ2-2; D possibly matches TRBD1 or TRBD2 (5 bases each). The length of the CDR3 is 16 residues. Trimming removed 7 bases at V and 1 base at J, with 16 bases between. Germline CDR1 MNHNS, CDR2 SASEGT. The CDR3 protein is CASNPTGTGNTGELFF. The DNA of the CDR3 is TGTGCCAGCAACCCGACCGGGACCGGGAACACCGGGGAGCTGTTTTTT.

The chain employs TRBV7-9 and TRBJ2-3; tentatively, D is TRBD1 (6 bases). The V gene's germline CDR1 is SEHNR and CDR2 FQNEAQ (reference sequence). Trimming removed 5 bases from V and 4 bases from J, with 16 bases in between. This CDR3 contains 15 residues. The CDR3 spells CASSPPTGGPDTQYF. Written as DNA, the CDR3 is TGTGCCAGCAGCCCCCCGACAGGCGGCCCAGATACGCAGTATTTT.

This clonotype was counted between two and nine times. The chain has TRBV4-2 and TRBJ1-3; TRBD1 matches at 8 bases. The CDR3 has 16 residues. V dropped 5 bases and J dropped 4; count of bases not matched to a gene: 10. Germline V gene data show CDR1 as LGHNA and CDR2 as YNFKEQ. CDR3 sequence: CASSGPGQGAGNTIYF. The CDR3 bases are TGTGCCAGCAGCGGACCTGGACAGGGAGCAGGAAACACCATATATTTT.

V usage is TRBV5-1 and J usage is TRBJ2-7, with 7 positions matching TRBD2. Looked up from germline, CDR1 is SGHRS and CDR2 is YFSETQ. V trimming: 3 bases; J trimming: 5 bases; junction bases outside the gene matches: 8. This CDR3 has 14 amino acids. The CDR3 sequence is CASSSPGGGDEQYF. The CDR3 DNA follows: TGCGCCAGCAGCTCGCCCGGGGGAGGGGACGAGCAGTACTTC.